The 12 T cell receptor beta chains listed next were all sequenced from one sample in a study of T cell repertoires in cytomegalovirus infection. TCRdb processed the reads anew with MiXCR; each CDR3 protein has one entry. Of roughly 340,000 distinct CDR3 sequences in the sample, 25% to 35% were seen once. These receptors lack a known antigen. The specimen was cultured PBMCs, collected from culture after CMV antigen stimulation. The receptor set was obtained from a human donor in good health (CMV status not recorded). Some clones in this sample may be carry-over from other donors' samples.

This clonotype occurred a few times. The chain is built from TRBV11-1 and TRBJ1-5; D ambiguous. Germline V CDR1 and CDR2: SGHAT, FQDESV (reference sequence). V was shortened by 5 bases and J by 10 bases, with 15 bases between the two germline ends. This CDR3 has 13 amino acids. The CDR3 is CASSPGSMGPQHF. CDR3 sequence (DNA): TGTGCCAGCAGCCCCGGGTCGATGGGCCCCCAGCATTTT.

This clonotype was picked up many times. V usage is TRBV19 and J usage is TRBJ1-5; 10 nucleotides line up with TRBD1. J was trimmed by 7 bases and V by 6 bases; bases with no gene match: 9. The CDR3 contains 15 residues. Germline values: CDR1 LNHDA, CDR2 SQIVND (reference sequence). The DNA for the CDR3 is TGTGCCAGTAGGACGACAGGGGGCAAAGGACAGCCCCAGCATTTT. This encodes CASRTTGGKGQPQHF.

This chain links TRBV15 with TRBJ2-3; no firm D call. This CDR3 is 13 amino acids long. Per the germline V gene, CDR1 is LNHNV and CDR2 is YYDKDF (reference sequence). The V and J ends lost 4 bases and 2 bases respectively, with 7 bases between them. CDR3 nucleotides: TGTGCCACCAGCAAACCCCACACAGATACGCAGTATTTT. This gives the protein CATSKPHTDTQYF.

V gene TRBV3-1 combines with J gene TRBJ1-3; no clear D. In germline, CDR1 is LGHDT, CDR2 YNNKEL (reference sequence). The CDR3 spans 18 residues. With 1 base removed from V and 0 bases from J, the gap between germline ends came to 16 bases. CDR3 sequence reads: CASSQVRLTAVSGNTIYF. The CDR3 DNA is TGTGCCAGCAGCCAAGTTAGACTTACAGCAGTCTCTGGAAACACCATATATTTT. The full variable domain, in which reference TRBV3-1 and TRBJ1-3 provide the parts outside the CDR3, is DTAVSQTPKYLVTQMGNDKSIKCEQNLGHDTMYWYKQDSKKFLKIMFSYNNKELIINETVPNRFSPKSPDKAHLNLHINSLELGDSAVYFCASSQVRLTAVSGNTIYFGEGSWLTVV.

This chain connects TRBV3-1 to TRBJ2-1; D unclear. V was cut by 0 bases and J by 0 bases, with 9 bases left in between. This CDR3 spans 16 amino acids. Germline CDR1 is LGHDT and CDR2 is YNNKEL (reference sequence). CDR3 DNA: TGTGCCAGCAGCCAAGATCAAGGGTTCTCCTACAATGAGCAGTTCTTC. Its translation: CASSQDQGFSYNEQFF.

This clonotype occurred a few times. The gene calls are TRBV7-2 and TRBJ2-2; D unclear. Trimming removed 1 base from V and 5 bases from J, with 8 bases in between. The germline CDR1 and CDR2 sequences are SGHTA and FQGNSA. The CDR3 runs to 14 residues. The CDR3 coding sequence is TGTGCCAGCAGCTTAGGCTACTTAACCGGGGAGCTGTTTTTT. It translates to CASSLGYLTGELFF.

The chain is built from TRBV7-3 and TRBJ2-1; D is unclear. The CDR3 loop spans 15 amino acids. V was cut by 5 bases and J by 6 bases, with 17 bases left in between. Germline-derived CDR1 and CDR2 are SGHTA and FQGTGA. CDR3 bases: TGTGCCAGCAGCCCCATCCACGATATCGGCAATGAGCAGTTCTTC. Protein sequence: CASSPIHDIGNEQFF.

This chain connects TRBV4-2 to TRBJ2-1; tentatively, D is TRBD2 (5 bases). The germline V gene has CDR1 LGHNA and CDR2 YNFKEQ. There are 18 residues in the CDR3. V lost 0 bases, J lost 0 bases, and 15 bases lay in between. CDR3 region: CASSQDRRGLSSYNEQFF. In nucleotides, the CDR3 is TGTGCCAGCAGCCAAGATCGAAGAGGGCTTAGCTCCTACAATGAGCAGTTCTTC.

The V gene is TRBV5-4, the J gene TRBJ2-7; perhaps TRBD2 as D (6 bases). Germline V gives CDR1 SGHNT, CDR2 YYREEE (reference sequence). V was clipped by 4 bases and J by 4 bases, with 15 bases between them. The CDR3 is made up of 14 amino acids. This chain's CDR3 is CASSRDSGGYEQYF. CDR3 nucleotide sequence: TGTGCCAGCAGCAGAGACTCAGGAGGGTACGAGCAGTACTTC.

This clonotype was observed a single time. The chain combines TRBV20-1 with TRBJ2-7; D unclear. V shed 3 bases and J shed 2 bases, with 17 bases lying between them. The CDR3 loop spans 15 amino acids. Germline CDR1 DFQATT, CDR2 SNEGSKA (reference sequence). CDR3 region: CSASYRQRGTYEQYF. Written as DNA, the CDR3 is TGCAGTGCTAGTTACCGGCAGCGAGGCACCTACGAGCAGTACTTC.

This clonotype was counted only a few times. The V call is TRBV12-3 or TRBV12-4, the J call TRBJ1-2; 9 nucleotides line up with TRBD1. V shed 5 bases and J 5 bases; nucleotides not matched to a gene: 6. The CDR3 has 14 residues. DNA of the CDR3: TGTGCCAGCAGTCCGGGACAGGGTCTATATGGCTACACCTTC. It yields the protein CASSPGQGLYGYTF.

This clonotype was detected ten times or more. This clone may be a read error of a much larger clone one base away. The J gene is TRBJ2-2, the V gene TRBV7-3, with D uncertain. Germline lookup yields CDR1 SGHTA and CDR2 FQGTGA. The CDR3 length is 14 residues. V dropped 5 bases and J dropped 1 base, with 8 bases sitting between them. CDR3 region: CASSPRQNTGELFF. CDR3 DNA sequence: TGTGCCAGCAGCCCCCGACAGAACACCGGGGAGCTGTTTTTT.